This T cell receptor beta chain was recovered during a study of cytomegalovirus exposure and HLA in healthy donors (dated by TCRdb to between 2016 and 2019). Some background on the complete study: The 666 repertoires of the first cohort and the 120 or so validation repertoires were produced on the same platform, according to a later analysis. A separate validation cohort of 90 to 150 different subjects was used in addition to the roughly 640-subject first cohort. High-throughput TCR immunosequencing, statistical association of individual TCRs with disease status, and machine learning were combined to predict cytomegalovirus infection status. The study was designed to test whether signatures of past pathogen exposure could be identified by cataloging public T cell receptors.

The library was obtained by the immunoSEQ multiplex PCR assay. As for how the authors treated the data: To diagnose cytomegalovirus status from the catalog of TCR beta chain sequences, a statistical classification framework was built. TCRdb limited this immuneACCESS table to in-frame rearrangements with V and J called. A share of clones is missing; checked studies link under half to unresolved V genes, and the rest is unexplained. V, J and clone size are taken as reported in that table, and D and trimming were inferred from the DNA itself. This sample comprises about 43,000 clones, approximately 90% of them detected only once. In total, the top ten clones hold approximately 5.4% of the sample. The junction shows trimming of 1 base on V and 8 bases on J, plus 8 bases between the germline ends. CDR1 is given as SGHTA and CDR2 as FQGTGA, both from the germline V gene. Counted from cysteine to phenylalanine, this CDR3 has 13 amino acids. This entry keeps only the CDR3 DNA: 39 bases, framed from base 1.

Concerning this clone itself: This clone's antigen is unknown. The sample holds no much larger clone one base away, and base qualities are not on file.

Separate from the approximately 700-subject first cohort, the validation cohort of 90 to 150 subjects was the group to which the donors belonged. The full study reports these points: The study listed 150 to 200 TCR beta chains as associated with cytomegalovirus. All 130 or so repertoires were used to score co-occurrence in the validation cohort in a later analysis, because that analysis had no HLA typing for the cohort. In vitro tests confirmed that a few of the cytomegalovirus-associated TCR beta chains recognize cytomegalovirus antigens. The authors suggested that the approach could potentially be extended to other disease states and immunological phenotypes. Across donors, most TCR sequences were observed very rarely, whereas some public TCRs were present in many individuals. The classifier was reported to diagnose cytomegalovirus status with high specificity and sensitivity in both the original cohort and the validation cohort. A later analysis found that TCRs clustered in the first cohort also tended to co-occur in the 120 or so validation repertoires, with approximately 94% of cluster scores above 0.

The TCR was taken from a man younger than 35 in good health and CMV-seronegative. Sequencing used PBMCs. This chain joins TRBV7-3 to TRBJ2-2; the D gene cannot be resolved reliably. The CDR3 has the sequence CASSLNAVGELFF. The nucleotide sequence is TGTGCCAGCAGCTTAAACGCGGTGGGGGAGCTGTTTTTT.